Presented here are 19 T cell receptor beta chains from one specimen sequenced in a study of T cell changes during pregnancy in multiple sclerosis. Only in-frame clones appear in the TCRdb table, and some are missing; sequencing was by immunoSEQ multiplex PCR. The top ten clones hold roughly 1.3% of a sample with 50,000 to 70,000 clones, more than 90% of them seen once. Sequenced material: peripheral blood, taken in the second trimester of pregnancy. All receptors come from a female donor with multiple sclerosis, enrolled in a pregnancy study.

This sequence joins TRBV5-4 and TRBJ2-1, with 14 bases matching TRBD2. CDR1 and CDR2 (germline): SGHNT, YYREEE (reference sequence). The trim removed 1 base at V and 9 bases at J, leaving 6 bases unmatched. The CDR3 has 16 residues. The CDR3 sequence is CASSLLGLAGEGEQFF. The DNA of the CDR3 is TGTGCCAGCAGCTTGCTGGGACTAGCGGGAGAGGGTGAGCAGTTCTTC.

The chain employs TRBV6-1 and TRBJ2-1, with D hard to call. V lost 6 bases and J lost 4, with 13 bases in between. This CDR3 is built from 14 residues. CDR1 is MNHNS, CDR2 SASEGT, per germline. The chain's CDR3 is CASSPTVEYNEQFF. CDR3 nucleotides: TGTGCCAGCAGCCCCACGGTGGAGTACAATGAGCAGTTCTTC.

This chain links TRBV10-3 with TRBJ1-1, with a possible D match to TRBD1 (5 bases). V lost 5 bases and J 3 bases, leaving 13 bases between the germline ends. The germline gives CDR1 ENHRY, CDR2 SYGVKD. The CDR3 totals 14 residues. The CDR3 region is CAISQGEGDTEAFF. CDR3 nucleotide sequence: TGTGCCATCAGTCAAGGGGAAGGTGACACTGAAGCTTTCTTT.

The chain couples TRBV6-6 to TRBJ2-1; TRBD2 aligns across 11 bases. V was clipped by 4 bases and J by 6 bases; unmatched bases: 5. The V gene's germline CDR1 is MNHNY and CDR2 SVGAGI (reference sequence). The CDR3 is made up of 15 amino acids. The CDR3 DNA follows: TGTGCCAGCAGTTCCGGGACTAGCGGCGTCAATGAGCAGTTCTTC. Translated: CASSSGTSGVNEQFF.

The CDR3 nucleotides read TGTGCCAGCAGCGCCTGGGACTGCCTCGGGAACGAGCAGTACTTC. The encoded protein is CASSAWDCLGNEQYF. The V call is TRBV21-1, the J call TRBJ2-7; the table's D call, TRBD2, was not checked against the DNA. TRBV21-1 constitutes a pseudogene. This CDR3 is 15 amino acids long.

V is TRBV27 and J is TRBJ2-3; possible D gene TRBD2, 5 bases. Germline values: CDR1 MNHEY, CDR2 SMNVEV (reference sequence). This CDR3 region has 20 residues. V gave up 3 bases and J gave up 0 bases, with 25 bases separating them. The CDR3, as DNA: TGTGCCAGCAGTTTCCAATACCCCACACTAGGACCAGATAGCACAGATACGCAGTATTTT. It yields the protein CASSFQYPTLGPDSTDTQYF.

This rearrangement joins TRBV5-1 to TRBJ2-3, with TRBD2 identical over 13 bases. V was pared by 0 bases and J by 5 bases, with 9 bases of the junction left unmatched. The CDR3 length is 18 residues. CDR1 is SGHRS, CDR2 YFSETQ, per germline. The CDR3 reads CASSLGVGLAGEGDTQYF. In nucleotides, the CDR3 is TGCGCCAGCAGCTTGGGAGTAGGACTAGCGGGAGAAGGAGATACGCAGTATTTT.

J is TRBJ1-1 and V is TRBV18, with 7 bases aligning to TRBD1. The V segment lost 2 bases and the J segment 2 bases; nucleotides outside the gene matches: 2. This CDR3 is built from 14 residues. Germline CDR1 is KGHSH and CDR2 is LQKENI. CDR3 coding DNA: TGTGCCAGCTCACCAGGACAGGCTAACACTGAAGCTTTCTTT. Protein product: CASSPGQANTEAFF.

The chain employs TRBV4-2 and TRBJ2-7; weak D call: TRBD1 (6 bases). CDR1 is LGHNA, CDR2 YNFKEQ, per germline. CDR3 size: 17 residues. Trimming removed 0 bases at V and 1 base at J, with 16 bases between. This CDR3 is CASSQEGPPGESYEQYF. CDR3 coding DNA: TGTGCCAGCAGCCAAGAGGGCCCTCCAGGGGAGTCCTACGAGCAGTACTTC.

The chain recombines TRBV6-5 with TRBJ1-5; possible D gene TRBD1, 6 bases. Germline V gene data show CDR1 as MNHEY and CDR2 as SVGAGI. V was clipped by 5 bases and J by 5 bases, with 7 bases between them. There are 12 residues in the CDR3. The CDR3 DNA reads TGTGCCAGCAGTCACAGGGATCAGCCCCAGCATTTT. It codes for CASSHRDQPQHF.

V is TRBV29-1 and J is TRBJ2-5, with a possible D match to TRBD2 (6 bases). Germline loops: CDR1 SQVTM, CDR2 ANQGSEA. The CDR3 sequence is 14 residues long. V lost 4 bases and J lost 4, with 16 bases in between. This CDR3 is CSVAGGGAGETQYF. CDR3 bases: TGCAGCGTTGCCGGGGGAGGCGCGGGAGAGACCCAGTACTTC.

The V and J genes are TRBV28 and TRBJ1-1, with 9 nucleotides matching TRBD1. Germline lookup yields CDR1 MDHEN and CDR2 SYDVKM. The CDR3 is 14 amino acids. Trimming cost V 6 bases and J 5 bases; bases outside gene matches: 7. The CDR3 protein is CASRQQGAWTEAFF. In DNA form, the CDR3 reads TGTGCCAGCAGACAACAGGGGGCATGGACTGAAGCTTTCTTT.

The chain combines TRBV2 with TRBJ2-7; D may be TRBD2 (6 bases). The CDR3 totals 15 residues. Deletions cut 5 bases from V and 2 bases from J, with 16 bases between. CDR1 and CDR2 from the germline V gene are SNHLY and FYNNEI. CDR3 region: CASSPNGPGAYEQYF. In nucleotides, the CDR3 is TGTGCCAGCAGTCCCAACGGGCCGGGGGCCTACGAGCAGTACTTC.

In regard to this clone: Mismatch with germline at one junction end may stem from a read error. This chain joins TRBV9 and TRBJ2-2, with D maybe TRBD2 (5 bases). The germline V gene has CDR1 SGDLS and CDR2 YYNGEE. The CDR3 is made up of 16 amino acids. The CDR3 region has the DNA TGTGCCAGCACCGTAGGCCCGCGGGCTGGCGACGGGGAGCTGTTTTTT. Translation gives CASTVGPRAGDGELFF.

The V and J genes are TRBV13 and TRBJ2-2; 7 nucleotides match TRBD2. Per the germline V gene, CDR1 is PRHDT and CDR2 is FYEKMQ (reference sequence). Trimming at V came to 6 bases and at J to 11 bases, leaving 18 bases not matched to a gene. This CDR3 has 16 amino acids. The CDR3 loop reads CASSPEAGISFRELFF. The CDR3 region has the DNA TGTGCCAGCAGTCCCGAAGCGGGAATAAGTTTCCGTGAGCTGTTTTTT.

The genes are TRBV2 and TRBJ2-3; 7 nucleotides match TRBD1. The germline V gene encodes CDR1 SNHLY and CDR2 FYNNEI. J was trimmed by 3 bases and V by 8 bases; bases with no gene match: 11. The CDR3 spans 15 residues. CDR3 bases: TGTGCCAGCCGAGGACAGGCTCTCTGGACAGATACGCAGTATTTT. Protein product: CASRGQALWTDTQYF.

In DNA, the CDR3 is TGTGCCACCGCAAGCCCCGAGATCTACGAGCAGTACTTC. It yields the protein CATASPEIYEQYF. The J gene is TRBJ2-7, the V gene TRBV28, with D unclear. The germline V and J ends were trimmed by 10 bases and 3 bases, with 16 bases remaining between them. This CDR3 region has 13 residues. Germline V lookup: CDR1 MDHEN, CDR2 SYDVKM.

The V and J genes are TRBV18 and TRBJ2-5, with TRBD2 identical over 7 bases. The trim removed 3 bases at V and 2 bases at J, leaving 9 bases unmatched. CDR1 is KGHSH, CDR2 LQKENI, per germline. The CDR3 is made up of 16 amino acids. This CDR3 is CASSPGGASGQETQYF. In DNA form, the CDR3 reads TGTGCCAGCTCACCGGGCGGGGCTAGCGGTCAAGAGACCCAGTACTTC.

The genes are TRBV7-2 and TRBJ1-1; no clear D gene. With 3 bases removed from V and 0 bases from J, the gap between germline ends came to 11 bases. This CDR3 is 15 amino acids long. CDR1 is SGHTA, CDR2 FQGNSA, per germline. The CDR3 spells CASSFGPGLNTEAFF. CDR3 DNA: TGTGCCAGCAGCTTTGGCCCGGGGTTGAACACTGAAGCTTTCTTT.